Below are 24 T cell receptor beta chains sequenced from a single sample in a study of shared clonotypes between healthy human individuals. The data were produced by immunoSEQ multiplex PCR, yet TCRdb's version contains in-frame clones alone and is incomplete. The sample holds hundreds of thousands of clones, roughly 96% seen once. Terminally differentiated effector memory CD45RA+ cells were excluded by CCR7 positive selection of CD45RO-negative cells. The specimen was naive CD8+ T cells sorted from blood. The source of these receptors is a woman aged 25 to 45 in good health.

This sequence joins TRBV7-8 and TRBJ2-1; either TRBD1 or TRBD2 may fit D (7 bases each). Trimming took 2 bases from V and 7 from J, leaving 15 bases between them. Germline loops: CDR1 SGHVS, CDR2 FQNEAQ. This CDR3 region has 15 residues. The CDR3 protein is CASSLREGAYNEQFF. The CDR3 bases are TGTGCCAGCAGCTTAAGGGAGGGGGCTTATAATGAGCAGTTCTTC.

This clone was detected only once. The chain carries TRBV6-6 and TRBJ2-1; 13 bases fit TRBD2. Losses at the gene ends were 8 bases for V and 5 bases for J; bases not matched to a gene: 3. The CDR3 covers 14 residues. Germline lookup yields CDR1 MNHNY and CDR2 SVGAGI (reference sequence). The CDR3, as DNA: TGTGCCAGCGGGGGACTAGCGGGAAACAATGAGCAGTTCTTC. This gives the protein CASGGLAGNNEQFF.

V gene TRBV4-2 combines with J gene TRBJ2-5; 11 bases are shared with TRBD2. The J call is doubtful: the DNA matches TRBJ2-7 better. The V gene's germline CDR1 is LGHNA and CDR2 YNFKEQ. This CDR3 has 16 amino acids. CDR3 sequence (DNA): TGTGCCAGCAGCCAAGAGGTAGCGGGAGGGACCTACGAGCAGTACTTC. Its protein is CASSQEVAGGTYEQYF.

The chain uses TRBV11-2 and TRBJ2-2; D call uncertain. Germline V lookup: CDR1 SGHAT, CDR2 FQNNGV. Trimming removed 6 bases at V and 3 bases at J, with 14 bases between. The CDR3 consists of 15 residues. In nucleotides, the CDR3 is TGTGCCAGCAGGATAAACCGGATTTACACCGGGGAGCTGTTTTTT. Its protein is CASRINRIYTGELFF.

This clone was found a few times. The chain uses TRBV19 and TRBJ2-7; D perhaps matches TRBD1 (5 bases). Germline-derived CDR1 and CDR2 are LNHDA and SQIVND (reference sequence). V lost 8 bases and J lost 0, with 14 bases in between. The CDR3 contains 14 residues. The CDR3 protein is CASSDSSGSYEQYF. The CDR3 nucleotides read TGTGCCAGTTCCGACAGTTCCGGCTCCTACGAGCAGTACTTC.

The chain is built from TRBV30 and TRBJ2-7, with D perhaps TRBD2 (6 bases). With 3 bases removed from V and 3 bases from J, the gap between germline ends came to 24 bases. CDR3 length equals 17 residues. Per germline, CDR1 GTSNPN and CDR2 SVGIG (reference sequence). The CDR3 DNA reads TGTGCCTGGAGAGGGACGGGACTGACTATAGGTAACTACGAGCAGTACTTC. It specifies CAWRGTGLTIGNYEQYF.

CDR3 sequence (DNA): TGTGCCACCAGCCCCGATCTAGGGGTCGAGCAGTACTTC. Amino acid sequence: CATSPDLGVEQYF. The rearrangement links TRBV15 to TRBJ2-7, with D possibly being TRBD1 (5 bases). Germline values: CDR1 LNHNV, CDR2 YYDKDF (reference sequence). Trimming removed 5 bases at V and 6 bases at J, with 14 bases between. The CDR3 extends over 13 amino acids.

This clone was found once. The chain uses TRBV13 and TRBJ1-1; D uncertain. The germline V gene encodes CDR1 PRHDT and CDR2 FYEKMQ (reference sequence). The CDR3 loop spans 13 amino acids. V was pared by 2 bases and J by 0 bases, with 4 bases between. The DNA for the CDR3 is TGTGCCAGCAGCTTAAATTTGAACACTGAAGCTTTCTTT. Amino acid sequence: CASSLNLNTEAFF.

J is TRBJ2-7 and V is TRBV27, with a weak D call TRBD1 (6 bases). CDR1 MNHEY and CDR2 SMNVEV come from the germline V gene (reference sequence). The CDR3 covers 16 residues. V lost 5 bases and J 2 bases, leaving 19 bases between the germline ends. Here the CDR3 DNA reads TGTGCCAGCAGTCCCCTCGGACAGAGACAGACCTACGAGCAGTACTTC. It encodes CASSPLGQRQTYEQYF.

The V and J genes are TRBV19 and TRBJ1-3, with 9 nucleotides matching TRBD1. The CDR3 is 15 amino acids. V trimming: 7 bases; J trimming: 6 bases; junction bases outside the gene matches: 10. Germline V gives CDR1 LNHDA, CDR2 SQIVND (reference sequence). CDR3 residues: CASTPPRTGENTIYF. DNA of the CDR3: TGTGCCAGTACCCCCCCCAGGACAGGGGAAAACACCATATATTTT.

This clone has a single count. J is TRBJ1-1 and V is TRBV27; a possible D gene is TRBD1 (5 bases). The CDR3 has 15 amino acids. V was trimmed by 3 bases and J by 5 bases, leaving 16 bases between them. The V gene's germline CDR1 is MNHEY and CDR2 SMNVEV (reference sequence). The CDR3 loop is CASSFSAGMRTEAFF. In DNA form, the CDR3 reads TGTGCCAGCAGTTTCTCGGCAGGGATGAGGACTGAAGCTTTCTTT.

V gene TRBV20-1 combines with J gene TRBJ2-1; D gene uncertain. The CDR3 length is 11 residues. V was shortened by 6 bases and J by 9 bases, with 12 bases between the two germline ends. Germline CDR1 and CDR2: DFQATT and SNEGSKA (reference sequence). DNA of the CDR3: TGCAGTGCAACCCTTAGCAGTGAGCAGTTCTTC. This translates into CSATLSSEQFF.

V usage is TRBV5-8 and J usage is TRBJ1-1; D gene ambiguous. Per the germline V gene, CDR1 is SGHTS and CDR2 is YDEGEE. The CDR3 contains 13 residues. Trimming removed 3 bases from V and 1 base from J, with 7 bases in between. In DNA, the CDR3 is TGTGCCAGCAGCTCGTGGGGGAACACTGAAGCTTTCTTT. This translates into CASSSWGNTEAFF. The variable domain in full, completed from reference TRBV5-8 and TRBJ1-1, reads EAGVTQSPTHLIKTRGQQATLRCSPISGHTSVYWYQQALGLGLQFLLWYDEGEERNRGNFPPRFSGRQFPNYSSELNVNALELEDSALYLCASSSWGNTEAFFGQGTRLTVV.

The V gene is TRBV7-9, the J gene TRBJ2-7; D may correspond to TRBD1 or TRBD2 (5 bases each). The V gene's germline CDR1 is SEHNR and CDR2 FQNEAQ (reference sequence). This CDR3 is built from 16 residues. Trimming took 5 bases from V and 2 from J, leaving 19 bases between them. CDR3 DNA: TGTGCCAGCAGCGCGAGGACGGGGACGGAGGCCTACGAGCAGTACTTC. It specifies CASSARTGTEAYEQYF. The full variable domain, completed using reference TRBV7-9 and TRBJ2-7, is DTGVSQNPRHKITKRGQNVTFRCDPISEHNRLYWYRQTLGQGPEFLTYFQNEAQLEKSRLLSDRFSAERPKGSFSTLEIQRTEQGDSAMYLCASSARTGTEAYEQYFGPGTRLTVT.

The rearrangement links TRBV9 to TRBJ2-7; D call uncertain. V was pared by 3 bases and J by 4 bases, with 11 bases between. This CDR3 has 13 residues. CDR1 is SGDLS, CDR2 YYNGEE, per germline. CDR3 nucleotides: TGTGCCAGCAGCGCCGGTCCCCTTTACGAGCAGTACTTC. It translates to CASSAGPLYEQYF.

The chain uses TRBV6-1 and TRBJ2-7; possibly TRBD2 for D (6 bases). Trimming stripped 6 bases from V and 2 bases from J, with 8 bases between. The CDR3 runs to 12 residues. Germline V gives CDR1 MNHNS, CDR2 SASEGT. CDR3 residues: CASSAGPYEQYF. For the CDR3, the DNA is TGTGCCAGCAGCGCGGGACCCTACGAGCAGTACTTC.

The chain couples TRBV9 to TRBJ2-5, with D possibly being TRBD1 (7 bases). CDR1 is SGDLS and CDR2 is YYNGEE in the germline V gene. CDR3 length: 17 amino acids. Trimming shortened V by 4 bases and J by 2 bases, and 21 bases separated the two germline ends. The CDR3 DNA sequence: TGTGCCAGCAGCACGCCGGAGGGGGCGGCGGAACAAGAGACCCAGTACTTC. This gives the protein CASSTPEGAAEQETQYF.

The chain combines TRBV2 with TRBJ1-2, with TRBD1 as a possible D gene (6 bases). The CDR3 covers 15 residues. Between the trimmed V and J ends, which lost 3 bases and 8 bases, there was a span of 19 bases. CDR1 SNHLY and CDR2 FYNNEI come from the germline V gene. The CDR3 nucleotides read TGTGCCAGCAGTGAGGAAGCTTGGGGGGCTCAAGGCTACACCTTC. It codes for CASSEEAWGAQGYTF.

V and J are TRBV28 and TRBJ2-7; D is possibly TRBD1 (7 bases). The V gene's germline CDR1 is MDHEN and CDR2 SYDVKM. V lost 4 bases, J lost 0 bases, and 22 bases lay in between. The length of the CDR3 is 18 residues. The CDR3 protein is CASSYGTVAREASYEQYF. CDR3 nucleotides: TGTGCCAGCAGTTATGGGACAGTCGCGAGGGAGGCCTCCTACGAGCAGTACTTC.

V and J are TRBV27 and TRBJ2-7, with D uncertain. This CDR3 contains 11 residues. V lost 1 base and J lost 3, with 1 base in between. Germline CDR1 MNHEY, CDR2 SMNVEV (reference sequence). The CDR3: CASSLFYEQYF. CDR3 bases: TGTGCCAGCAGTTTATTCTACGAGCAGTACTTC.

The V call is TRBV6-1, the J call TRBJ1-3; D gene unclear. V lost 2 bases to trimming and J lost 0 bases, with 5 bases between them. The germline CDR1 and CDR2 sequences are MNHNS and SASEGT. This CDR3 is 14 amino acids long. The CDR3 sequence: CASSEQSSGNTIYF. DNA for the CDR3: TGTGCCAGCAGTGAACAGAGCTCTGGAAACACCATATATTTT.

V is TRBV27 and J is TRBJ2-5, with a possible D match to TRBD1 (7 bases). Trimming pared 2 bases from V and 5 bases from J, leaving 15 bases between. The CDR3 has 15 residues. Germline V gene data show CDR1 as MNHEY and CDR2 as SMNVEV (reference sequence). The DNA of the CDR3 is TGTGCCAGCAGTTTAAGTGGCAGGGGGAGGGAGACCCAGTACTTC. This gives the protein CASSLSGRGRETQYF.

The chain uses TRBV19 and TRBJ2-2; D unresolved. Germline V lookup: CDR1 LNHDA, CDR2 SQIVND (reference sequence). The CDR3 sequence is 17 residues long. Trimming took 0 bases from V and 3 from J, leaving 14 bases between them. The CDR3, as DNA: TGTGCCAGTAGTATAGATCTAACGTCCCTTTACACCGGGGAGCTGTTTTTT. Its protein product is CASSIDLTSLYTGELFF.

The gene calls are TRBV5-1 and TRBJ1-2; D is uncertain. The CDR3 covers 13 residues. From germline, CDR1 is SGHRS and CDR2 YFSETQ. The V and J ends lost 2 bases and 6 bases respectively, with 11 bases between them. The CDR3 sequence is CASSFRGRDGYTF. In DNA, the CDR3 is TGCGCCAGCAGCTTCCGAGGCCGGGATGGCTACACCTTC.